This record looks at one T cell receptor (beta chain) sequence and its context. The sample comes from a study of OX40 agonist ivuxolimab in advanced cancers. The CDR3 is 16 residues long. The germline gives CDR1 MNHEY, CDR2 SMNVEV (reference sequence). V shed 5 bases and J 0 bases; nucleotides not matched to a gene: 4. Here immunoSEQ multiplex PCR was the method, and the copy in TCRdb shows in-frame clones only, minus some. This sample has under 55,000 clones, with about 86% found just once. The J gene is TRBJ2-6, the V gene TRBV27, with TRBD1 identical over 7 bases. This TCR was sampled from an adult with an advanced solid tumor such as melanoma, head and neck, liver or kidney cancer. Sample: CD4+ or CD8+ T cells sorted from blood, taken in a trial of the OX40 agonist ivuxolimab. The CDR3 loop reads CASSTTGVSGANVLTF. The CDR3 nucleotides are TGTGCCAGCAGTACCACAGGGGTCTCTGGGGCCAACGTCCTGACTTTC.